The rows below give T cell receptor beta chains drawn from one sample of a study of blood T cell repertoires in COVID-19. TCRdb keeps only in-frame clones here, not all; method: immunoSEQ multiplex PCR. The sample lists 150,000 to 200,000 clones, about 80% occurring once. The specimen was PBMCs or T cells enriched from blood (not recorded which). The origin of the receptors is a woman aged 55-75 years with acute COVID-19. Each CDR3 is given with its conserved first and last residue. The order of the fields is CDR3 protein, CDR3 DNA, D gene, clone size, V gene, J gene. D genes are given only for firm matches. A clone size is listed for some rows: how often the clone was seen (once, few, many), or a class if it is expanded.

CDR3: CASRLSEGTEAFF
DNA: TGTGCCAGCAGACTATCGGAGGGGACTGAAGCTTTCTTT
D: .
size: .
V: TRBV3-1/TRBV3-2
J: TRBJ1-1

CDR3: CASSLAGAGDEQYF
DNA: TGTGCCAGCAGCTTAGCAGGGGCTGGCGACGAGCAGTACTTC
D: .
size: .
V: TRBV7-9
J: TRBJ2-7

CDR3: CSAYTGTEAFF
DNA: TGCAGTGCTTATACAGGGACTGAAGCTTTCTTT
D: .
size: .
V: TRBV20-1
J: TRBJ1-1

CDR3: CASSSDRDQPQHF
DNA: TGTGCCAGCTCGTCCGACAGGGATCAGCCCCAGCATTTT
D: TRBD1
size: .
V: TRBV18
J: TRBJ1-5

CDR3: CASTGLYGYTF
DNA: TGTGCCAGTACGGGTTTGTATGGCTACACCTTC
D: .
size: .
V: TRBV19
J: TRBJ1-2

CDR3: CASSLVGREGDTQYF
DNA: TGTGCCAGCAGCTTAGTAGGCAGGGAGGGAGATACGCAGTATTTT
D: TRBD2
size: .
V: TRBV7-2
J: TRBJ2-3

CDR3: CASSIAGDRVDYGYTF
DNA: TGTGCCAGTAGTATAGCCGGGGACAGGGTGGACTATGGCTACACCTTC
D: TRBD1
size: .
V: TRBV19
J: TRBJ1-2

CDR3: CAISVSQGDGEKLFF
DNA: TGTGCCATCAGTGTCAGCCAGGGGGATGGGGAAAAACTGTTTTTT
D: TRBD1
size: .
V: TRBV10-3
J: TRBJ1-4

CDR3: CASSGGANTGELFF
DNA: TGTGCCAGCAGTGGGGGGGCGAACACCGGGGAGCTGTTTTTT
D: TRBD2
size: .
V: TRBV27
J: TRBJ2-2

CDR3: CASSHTGGYQPQHF
DNA: TGTGCCAGCAGCCATACAGGGGGTTATCAGCCCCAGCATTTT
D: TRBD1
size: .
V: TRBV25-1
J: TRBJ1-5

CDR3: CAITAANYGYTF
DNA: TGTGCCATCACTGCCGCTAACTATGGCTACACCTTC
D: .
size: .
V: TRBV11-2
J: TRBJ1-2

CDR3: CASSSSPGTSGSYNEQFF
DNA: TGTGCCAGCAGTTCATCCCCCGGGACTAGCGGTTCCTACAATGAGCAGTTCTTC
D: TRBD2
size: once
V: TRBV27
J: TRBJ2-1

CDR3: CASSRSGWETQYF
DNA: TGTGCCAGCAGTAGGTCAGGGTGGGAGACCCAGTACTTC
D: .
size: .
V: TRBV11-2
J: TRBJ2-5

CDR3: CASRWTGPQAFF
DNA: TGTGCCAGCAGGTGGACAGGCCCACAAGCTTTCTTT
D: TRBD1
size: .
V: TRBV2
J: TRBJ1-1

CDR3: CASTGGLDTQYF
DNA: TGTGCCAGTACGGGGGGCTTAGATACGCAGTATTTT
D: .
size: .
V: TRBV19
J: TRBJ2-3

CDR3: CASSLAGGIETQYF
DNA: TGCGCCAGCAGCTTGGCTGGGGGCATAGAGACCCAGTACTTC
D: .
size: .
V: TRBV5-1
J: TRBJ2-5

CDR3: CASSPMVQGGGTDTQYF
DNA: TGCGCCAGCAGCCCAATGGTACAGGGAGGGGGCACAGATACGCAGTATTTT
D: .
size: .
V: TRBV5-1
J: TRBJ2-3

CDR3: CASSDWTGGGYEQYF
DNA: TGCGCCAGCAGCGACTGGACAGGGGGCGGTTACGAGCAGTACTTC
D: TRBD1
size: .
V: TRBV4-3
J: TRBJ2-7

CDR3: CAITSGLAGGGTDTQYF
DNA: TGTGCCATCACCTCCGGACTAGCGGGGGGGGGCACAGATACGCAGTATTTT
D: TRBD2
size: .
V: TRBV10-3
J: TRBJ2-3

CDR3: CASSQDVTGGQPQHF
DNA: TGTGCCAGCAGCCAAGATGTGACAGGGGGTCAGCCCCAGCATTTT
D: TRBD1
size: .
V: TRBV3-1/TRBV3-2
J: TRBJ1-5

CDR3: CASSPLAGNRYEQYF
DNA: TGTGCCAGCAGTCCTCTAGCGGGAAATCGTTACGAGCAGTACTTC
D: TRBD2
size: .
V: TRBV27
J: TRBJ2-7

CDR3: CASSPRTSGLSYNEQFF
DNA: TGTGCCAGCAGTCCCCGGACTAGCGGGCTTTCCTACAATGAGCAGTTCTTC
D: TRBD2
size: .
V: TRBV28
J: TRBJ2-1

CDR3: CASSSADTQYF
DNA: TGCGCCAGCAGTTCGGCAGATACGCAGTATTTT
D: .
size: .
V: TRBV4-3
J: TRBJ2-3

CDR3: CASRLAGGYNEQFF
DNA: TGCGCCAGCAGACTAGCGGGAGGCTACAATGAGCAGTTCTTC
D: TRBD2
size: .
V: TRBV5-1
J: TRBJ2-1

CDR3: CATSDLGTGVTDTQYF
DNA: TGTGCCACCAGTGATTTAGGGACAGGGGTTACAGATACGCAGTATTTT
D: TRBD1
size: .
V: TRBV24-1
J: TRBJ2-3

CDR3: CASSKVGVLGYTF
DNA: TGTGCCAGCAGCAAAGTCGGGGTCCTCGGCTACACCTTC
D: .
size: few
V: TRBV21-1
J: TRBJ1-2

CDR3: CAWSVLGTPMRPQHF
DNA: TGTGCCTGGAGTGTACTAGGGACACCCATGCGGCCCCAGCATTTT
D: .
size: .
V: TRBV30
J: TRBJ1-5

CDR3: CASGGQDSGNTIYF
DNA: TGTGCCAGTGGCGGACAAGACTCTGGAAACACCATATATTTT
D: .
size: few
V: TRBV6-5
J: TRBJ1-3

CDR3: CACDSYNEQFF
DNA: TGTGCCTGTGACAGCTACAATGAGCAGTTCTTC
D: .
size: .
V: TRBV30
J: TRBJ2-1

CDR3: CASRARGMTDTQYF
DNA: TGTGCCAGCAGGGCCAGGGGGATGACAGATACGCAGTATTTT
D: TRBD1
size: few
V: TRBV2
J: TRBJ2-3

CDR3: CASSLSWQGAGNTEAFF
DNA: TGCGCCAGCAGCTTGTCTTGGCAGGGGGCTGGGAACACTGAAGCTTTCTTT
D: TRBD1
size: .
V: TRBV5-1
J: TRBJ1-1

CDR3: CASSPSSGGDWKNIQYF
DNA: TGTGCCAGCAGCCCGAGTAGCGGGGGGGATTGGAAAAACATTCAGTACTTC
D: TRBD2
size: .
V: TRBV3-1/TRBV3-2
J: TRBJ2-4

CDR3: CSASSSEETQYF
DNA: TGCAGTGCTAGTTCGTCCGAGGAGACCCAGTACTTC
D: .
size: .
V: TRBV20-1
J: TRBJ2-5

CDR3: CASTGTGPTGELFF
DNA: TGTGCCAGCACCGGGACAGGGCCCACCGGGGAGCTGTTTTTT
D: TRBD1
size: .
V: TRBV28
J: TRBJ2-2

CDR3: CASSPFYGGASTDTQYF
DNA: TGCGCCAGCAGCCCGTTCTATGGCGGGGCTAGCACAGATACGCAGTATTTT
D: .
size: .
V: TRBV5-1
J: TRBJ2-3

CDR3: CASSRQGPEPQHF
DNA: TGTGCCAGCAGCCGACAGGGTCCGGAGCCCCAGCATTTT
D: TRBD1
size: once
V: TRBV6-2/TRBV6-3
J: TRBJ1-5

CDR3: CASSLPRTEYEQYF
DNA: TGTGCCAGCAGCTTACCTAGGACAGAGTACGAGCAGTACTTC
D: .
size: .
V: TRBV11-2
J: TRBJ2-7

CDR3: CASSLSSGTSTDTQYF
DNA: TGTGCCAGCAGTTTATCAAGCGGGACTAGCACAGATACGCAGTATTTT
D: TRBD2
size: .
V: TRBV27
J: TRBJ2-3

CDR3: CASSGQGNEKLFF
DNA: TGTGCCAGCTCAGGGCAGGGGAATGAAAAACTGTTTTTT
D: .
size: .
V: TRBV18
J: TRBJ1-4

CDR3: CASSELAGLDNEQFF
DNA: TGTGCCAGCAGCGAATTAGCGGGTTTGGACAATGAGCAGTTCTTC
D: TRBD2
size: .
V: TRBV9
J: TRBJ2-1

CDR3: CASTLGGAGTEAFF
DNA: TGTGCCAGCACCCTGGGGGGGGCAGGTACTGAAGCTTTCTTT
D: .
size: .
V: TRBV7-2
J: TRBJ1-1

CDR3: CASEGGPNEKLFF
DNA: TGCGCCAGTGAAGGGGGACCGAATGAAAAACTGTTTTTT
D: .
size: .
V: TRBV10-2
J: TRBJ1-4

CDR3: CASSLVSHQETQYF
DNA: TGTGCCAGCAGCTTAGTTTCTCACCAAGAGACCCAGTACTTC
D: .
size: .
V: TRBV7-7
J: TRBJ2-5

CDR3: CASSVFSGVSSYNEQFF
DNA: TGTGCCAGCAGTGTTTTTAGCGGGGTCAGCTCCTACAATGAGCAGTTCTTC
D: TRBD2
size: many
V: TRBV6-1
J: TRBJ2-1

CDR3: CASSGINNYGYTF
DNA: TGTGCCAGTTCAGGGATAAATAACTATGGCTACACCTTC
D: .
size: .
V: TRBV12-3/TRBV12-4
J: TRBJ1-2

CDR3: CASSHGFRGNIQYF
DNA: TGCGCCAGCAGCCACGGGTTCAGGGGTAACATTCAGTACTTC
D: .
size: once
V: TRBV4-3
J: TRBJ2-4

CDR3: CASSILAGVYEQYF
DNA: TGTGCCAGCAGTATACTAGCGGGAGTGTACGAGCAGTACTTC
D: TRBD2
size: few
V: TRBV6-2/TRBV6-3
J: TRBJ2-7

CDR3: CASSQDHTQPQHF
DNA: TGCGCCAGCAGCCAAGATCACACTCAGCCCCAGCATTTT
D: .
size: .
V: TRBV4-3
J: TRBJ1-5

CDR3: CASSKLMNTEAFF
DNA: TGTGCCAGCAGCAAACTTATGAACACTGAAGCTTTCTTT
D: .
size: .
V: TRBV2
J: TRBJ1-1

CDR3: CASSLYGEQFF
DNA: TGTGCCAGCAGCCTTTACGGTGAGCAGTTCTTC
D: .
size: .
V: TRBV7-9
J: TRBJ2-1

CDR3: CASRSGTSSNQPQHF
DNA: TGTGCCAGCAGGAGTGGGACAAGTAGCAATCAGCCCCAGCATTTT
D: .
size: .
V: TRBV6-5
J: TRBJ1-5

CDR3: CASSSHHGQGLTDTQYF
DNA: TGTGCCAGCAGCTCTCATCACGGACAGGGCCTTACAGATACGCAGTATTTT
D: TRBD1
size: .
V: TRBV7-9
J: TRBJ2-3

CDR3: CATAGVGYQETQYF
DNA: TGTGCCACCGCAGGGGTGGGGTACCAAGAGACCCAGTACTTC
D: .
size: .
V: TRBV24-1
J: TRBJ2-5

CDR3: CASSLQAGQEQYF
DNA: TGTGCCAGCAGCCTTCAAGCGGGGCAGGAGCAGTACTTC
D: TRBD2
size: once
V: TRBV13
J: TRBJ2-7

CDR3: CASRQGGNQPQHF
DNA: TGTGCCAGCAGGCAGGGGGGAAATCAGCCCCAGCATTTT
D: TRBD1
size: .
V: TRBV12-3/TRBV12-4
J: TRBJ1-5